The 14 T cell receptor beta chains below were found in one sample sequenced in a study of T cell responses to AZD1222 COVID-19 vaccine. Repertoires were generated with immunoSEQ multiplex PCR, while TCRdb's copy carries only in-frame clones and drops some. This sample has roughly 130,000 clones; about 89% occur once, and the top ten carry roughly 7.5%. The sequencing here drew on peripheral blood, taken 28 days after the second dose of the MenACWY control vaccine. The receptors stem from an adult who received the MenACWY meningococcal vaccine as a control.

The chain joins TRBV4-3 to TRBJ2-7, with 9 nucleotides matching TRBD1. V was clipped by 2 bases and J by 3 bases; unmatched bases: 8. Per the germline V gene, CDR1 is LGHNA and CDR2 is YSLEER. The CDR3 totals 16 residues. The chain's CDR3 is CASSQTRTGVGYEQYF. The CDR3 DNA is TGCGCCAGCAGCCAAACACGGACAGGGGTGGGCTACGAGCAGTACTTC.

As for this clone: This CDR3 is also generated by other DNA sequences in the sample. V is TRBV12-3 or TRBV12-4 and J is TRBJ2-6; D gene unclear. CDR3 length: 13 amino acids. V lost 6 bases and J 0 bases, leaving 3 bases between the germline ends. CDR3 DNA: TGTGCCAGCAGGAGCTCTGGGGCCAACGTCCTGACTTTC. Amino acid sequence: CASRSSGANVLTF.

This clone was observed a single time. The V and J genes are TRBV6-2 or TRBV6-3 and TRBJ2-1; perhaps TRBD1 as D (5 bases). V gave up 4 bases and J gave up 9 bases, with 10 bases separating them. Per germline, CDR1 MNHEY and CDR2 SVGEGT. CDR3 length: 12 amino acids. The CDR3 sequence: CASSWGSGEQFF. The CDR3 nucleotides read TGTGCCAGCAGTTGGGGCTCGGGTGAGCAGTTCTTC.

This clone has just a few counts. V usage is TRBV19 and J usage is TRBJ1-2; D is undetermined. With 4 bases removed from V and 4 bases from J, the gap between germline ends came to 10 bases. The CDR3 consists of 13 residues. Germline CDR1 reads LNHDA; CDR2 reads SQIVND (reference sequence). The CDR3 DNA reads as TGTGCCAGTAGTACCCCGGGGAGCTATGGCTACACCTTC. This translates into CASSTPGSYGYTF.

The rearrangement links TRBV9 to TRBJ1-2, with TRBD1 as a possible D gene (5 bases). Germline values: CDR1 SGDLS, CDR2 YYNGEE. Trimming pared 0 bases from V and 4 bases from J, leaving 10 bases between. This CDR3 is 14 amino acids long. In DNA, the CDR3 is TGTGCCAGCAGCGTAGACAGGTACCTCTATGGCTACACCTTC. Encoded protein: CASSVDRYLYGYTF. Using reference TRBV9 and TRBJ1-2 for the parts outside the CDR3, the full variable domain is DSGVTQTPKHLITATGQRVTLRCSPRSGDLSVYWYQQSLDQGLQFLIQYYNGEERAKGNILERFSAQQFPDLHSELNLSSLELGDSALYFCASSVDRYLYGYTFGSGTRLTVV.

This sequence joins TRBV7-2 and TRBJ2-1; the match to TRBD2 covers 10 bases. The CDR3 sequence is 18 residues long. V lost 5 bases and J lost 4; bases outside the gene matches: 14. Germline CDR1 SGHTA, CDR2 FQGNSA. The CDR3 region has the DNA TGTGCCAGCAGCACCATGACCCTAGCGGGGGTATCTTACAATGAGCAGTTCTTC. Its protein product is CASSTMTLAGVSYNEQFF. Supplemented by reference TRBV7-2 and TRBJ2-1, the full variable domain reads GAGVSQSPSNKVTEKGKDVELRCDPISGHTALYWYRQSLGQGLEFLIYFQGNSAPDKSGLPSDRFSAERTGGSVSTLTIQRTQQEDSAVYLCASSTMTLAGVSYNEQFFGPGTRLTVL.

The CDR3 bases are TGTGCCAGCAGTAATGGTCTGACTAGCACAGATACGCAGTATTTT. Translating gives CASSNGLTSTDTQYF. The chain carries TRBV6-1 and TRBJ2-3; D is undetermined. From germline, CDR1 is MNHNS and CDR2 SASEGT. The CDR3 has 15 amino acids. V lost 5 bases to trimming and J lost 0 bases, with 12 bases between them.

The rearrangement links TRBV19 to TRBJ2-4; the D is unclear. The length of the CDR3 is 17 residues. CDR1 is LNHDA, CDR2 SQIVND, per germline (reference sequence). V was clipped by 0 bases and J by 7 bases, with 19 bases between them. Here the CDR3 DNA reads TGTGCCAGTAGTATAGATCTATTTGGAAGGGCGGAGAACATTCAGTACTTC. Its protein product is CASSIDLFGRAENIQYF.

The chain links TRBV9 to TRBJ2-5; maybe TRBD2 (5 bases). The V and J ends lost 0 bases and 1 base respectively, with 7 bases between them. Germline V gene sequence: CDR1 SGDLS, CDR2 YYNGEE. This CDR3 spans 14 amino acids. The CDR3 coding sequence is TGTGCCAGCAGCGTAGGGAGCGGCCAAGAGACCCAGTACTTC. This encodes CASSVGSGQETQYF.

The V and J genes are TRBV19 and TRBJ1-5, with D uncertain. Germline CDR1 reads LNHDA; CDR2 reads SQIVND (reference sequence). This CDR3 region has 18 residues. V was pared by 6 bases and J by 0 bases, with 21 bases between. CDR3 bases: TGTGCCAGTAGCAGAAGGGCCCCGAACCTTTATAGCAATCAGCCCCAGCATTTT. Its protein is CASSRRAPNLYSNQPQHF. Full variable domain (rest looked up from reference TRBV19 and TRBJ1-5): DGGITQSPKYLFRKEGQNVTLSCEQNLNHDAMYWYRQDPGQGLRLIYYSQIVNDFQKGDIAEGYSVSREKKESFPLTVTSAQKNPTAFYLCASSRRAPNLYSNQPQHFGDGTRLSIL.

V usage is TRBV25-1 and J usage is TRBJ1-6, with D possibly matching TRBD1 (5 bases). The CDR3 has 15 residues. Looked up from germline, CDR1 is MGHDK and CDR2 is SYGVNS. V lost 6 bases and J 8 bases, leaving 17 bases between the germline ends. As DNA, the CDR3 is TGTGCCAGCAGGAGGGGAGAAGTTATAGATTCACCCCTCCACTTT. Protein: CASRRGEVIDSPLHF.

The chain employs TRBV19 and TRBJ2-2; unclear D gene. The CDR3 loop spans 13 amino acids. Trimming pared 0 bases from V and 6 bases from J, leaving 5 bases between. Germline V gives CDR1 LNHDA, CDR2 SQIVND (reference sequence). The CDR3 region is CASSIDGAGELFF. The CDR3 coding sequence is TGTGCCAGTAGTATAGATGGGGCCGGGGAGCTGTTTTTT.

The chain is built from TRBV10-3 and TRBJ2-1; D gene uncertain. The V gene lost 4 bases and the J gene lost 5 bases, with 3 bases spanning the gap. Germline CDR1 is ENHRY and CDR2 is SYGVKD. This CDR3 spans 11 amino acids. Here the CDR3 DNA reads TGTGCCATCAGTGCGGACAATGAGCAGTTCTTC. This translates into CAISADNEQFF.

This chain uses TRBV18 with TRBJ1-5; tentatively, D is TRBD1 (5 bases). V lost 3 bases and J 7 bases, leaving 10 bases between the germline ends. Germline V CDR1 and CDR2: KGHSH, LQKENI. The CDR3 runs to 13 residues. CDR3 in DNA: TGTGCCAGCTCACCGGGGGTAGGGCAGCCCCAGCATTTT. Translation gives CASSPGVGQPQHF.